This record looks at one T cell receptor beta chain sequence and its context. The data stem from a study of CD8 T cells in Susac syndrome. CD8+ and CD4+ T cells circulating in blood were sequenced for TCR beta. TEMRA cells were FACS-enriched, unlike CD8+ and CD4+ T cells, which were negatively isolated. Random hexamers were used to reverse transcribe the RNA input (roughly 0.5 to 1 ug). Amplification of the TCR beta CDR3 was carried out by immunoSEQ multiplex PCR, which spanned a total of 54 Vbeta and 13 Jbeta segments. Each CDR3 protein is one row after TCRdb ran MiXCR on the immunoSEQ multiplex PCR reads. The sample includes around 130,000 distinct CDR3 sequences, 94% of them seen just once. V shed 8 bases and J 2 bases; nucleotides not matched to a gene: 15. This CDR3 spans 16 amino acids.

The specimen sequenced was CD4+ T cells from PBMCs. This sequence joins TRBV12-3 or TRBV12-4 and TRBJ2-7, with 7 bases fitting TRBD1. This TCR came from a human donor with multiple sclerosis. The CDR3 loop reads CASGTIDRVVPYEQYF. CDR3 DNA: TGTGCCAGCGGGACAATAGACAGGGTTGTTCCCTACGAGCAGTACTTC.